The 28 T cell receptor beta chains below come from one sample, sequenced in a study of shared clonotypes between healthy human individuals. Assay used: immunoSEQ multiplex PCR; TCRdb lists only in-frame clones, some missing. The sample lists approximately 2,300,000 clones; just under 95% were seen once. The sequenced sample was naive CD4+ T cells from PBMCs. As to subset: CD45RA+ positively selected. The source is a man younger than 30 in good health. Some clones in this sample may be carry-over from other donors' samples.

The chain couples TRBV6-6 to TRBJ2-7; D may be TRBD2 (6 bases). This CDR3 has 15 residues. CDR1 and CDR2 (germline): MNHNY, SVGAGI (reference sequence). V dropped 2 bases and J dropped 3 bases, with 14 bases sitting between them. CDR3 loop: CASSYRLEGDYEQYF. The CDR3 DNA reads as TGTGCCAGCAGTTACAGGTTGGAGGGAGACTACGAGCAGTACTTC.

The chain uses TRBV7-6 and TRBJ2-7; TRBD1 or TRBD2 may be the D gene (6 bases each). The CDR3 consists of 13 residues. Germline V gene lookup returns CDR1 SGHVS and CDR2 FNYEAQ. V was clipped by 5 bases and J by 6 bases, with 14 bases between them. The CDR3 here is CASSPPPGAEQYF. The CDR3 DNA is TGTGCCAGCAGCCCACCCCCGGGGGCCGAGCAGTACTTC.

CDR3 residues: CASSQGAGLLRWNTIYF. CDR3 nucleotide sequence: TGCGCCAGCAGCCAGGGTGCGGGACTTCTGAGATGGAACACCATATATTTT. The V and J genes are TRBV4-1 and TRBJ1-3, with a tentative D call TRBD1 (5 bases). The CDR3 has 17 residues. Germline values: CDR1 MGHRA, CDR2 YSYEKL. The V gene lost 3 bases and the J gene lost 7 bases, with 22 bases spanning the gap.

This chain uses TRBV5-1 with TRBJ1-2, with a possible D match to TRBD1 (6 bases). CDR3 length: 16 amino acids. Germline CDR1 reads SGHRS; CDR2 reads YFSETQ. V lost 4 bases and J lost 5, with 21 bases in between. The CDR3 DNA sequence: TGCGCCAGCAGCGCTCACCTCTCCGGGACACTTTATGGCTACACCTTC. Translating gives CASSAHLSGTLYGYTF.

This chain uses TRBV7-2 with TRBJ2-7, with D unclear. The ends were cut back, 5 bases at V and 2 bases at J, with 19 bases in the middle. This CDR3 has 16 residues. Looked up from germline, CDR1 is SGHTA and CDR2 is FQGNSA. The CDR3 sequence: CASSPQTGRSAYEQYF. The CDR3 nucleotides are TGTGCCAGCAGCCCTCAGACTGGAAGGTCGGCCTACGAGCAGTACTTC.

The count of this clone is one. The rearrangement links TRBV6-1 to TRBJ1-1; tentative D call: TRBD1 (5 bases). CDR1 and CDR2 (germline): MNHNS, SASEGT. V was clipped by 7 bases and J by 3 bases, with 9 bases between them. The CDR3 runs 12 residues. CDR3 sequence reads: CASIRDYTEAFF. CDR3 nucleotide sequence: TGTGCCAGCATTCGGGACTACACTGAAGCTTTCTTT.

This chain joins TRBV29-1 and TRBJ2-3, with 7 bases that match TRBD1. The germline V gene has CDR1 SQVTM and CDR2 ANQGSEA. V dropped 5 bases and J dropped 7; count of bases not matched to a gene: 15. The CDR3 loop spans 15 amino acids. This chain's CDR3 is CSVNLPGQNPNTQYF. CDR3 in DNA: TGCAGCGTTAATCTTCCGGGACAGAACCCTAATACGCAGTATTTT.

V gene TRBV4-2 combines with J gene TRBJ2-3; the match to TRBD2 covers 12 bases. This CDR3 region has 18 residues. V lost 0 bases and J lost 3; bases outside the gene matches: 7. CDR1 LGHNA and CDR2 YNFKEQ come from the germline V gene. The CDR3: CASSQELAGGLSTDTQYF. The CDR3, as DNA: TGTGCCAGCAGCCAAGAACTAGCGGGAGGCCTTAGTACAGATACGCAGTATTTT.

The chain combines TRBV6-6 with TRBJ1-5, with D perhaps matching TRBD1 (6 bases). From germline, CDR1 is MNHNY and CDR2 SVGAGI (reference sequence). V was pared by 6 bases and J by 5 bases, with 17 bases between. The CDR3 has 15 amino acids. The CDR3 sequence is CASSRVIGGHQPQHF. The CDR3 DNA sequence: TGTGCCAGCAGCCGAGTTATTGGGGGGCATCAGCCCCAGCATTTT.

This sequence joins TRBV13 and TRBJ2-3; D uncertain. Germline loops: CDR1 PRHDT, CDR2 FYEKMQ (reference sequence). The length of the CDR3 is 14 residues. V was cut by 4 bases and J by 2 bases, with 10 bases left in between. The CDR3 sequence is CASSSPRYTDTQYF. The CDR3 nucleotides are TGTGCCAGCAGCTCCCCCCGTTACACAGATACGCAGTATTTT.

This chain links TRBV5-4 with TRBJ1-3; 7 bases are a match to TRBD1. This CDR3 is 17 amino acids long. The germline V gene has CDR1 SGHNT and CDR2 YYREEE (reference sequence). Losses at the gene ends were 3 bases for V and 2 bases for J; bases not matched to a gene: 11. CDR3 loop: CASSSPATGTTGNTIYF. The CDR3 DNA reads as TGTGCCAGCAGCTCCCCAGCGACAGGGACAACTGGAAACACCATATATTTT.

The chain carries TRBV25-1 and TRBJ2-7; possibly TRBD1 or TRBD2 for D (5 bases each). V was clipped by 4 bases and J by 3 bases, with 13 bases between them. The CDR3 is 14 residues long. CDR1 and CDR2 from the germline V gene are MGHDK and SYGVNS. This CDR3 is CASSGPGRGYEQYF. CDR3 in DNA: TGTGCCAGCAGTGGCCCGGGACGGGGCTACGAGCAGTACTTC.

Of note for this clone: Other DNA sequences of this sample code for an identical CDR3. This chain uses TRBV29-1 with TRBJ1-5; a possible D gene is TRBD1 (5 bases). V was cut by 4 bases and J by 1 base, with 8 bases left in between. CDR1 and CDR2 from the germline V gene are SQVTM and ANQGSEA. The CDR3 consists of 13 residues. CDR3 bases: TGCAGCGTTGGGGGGGGAAGCAATCAGCCCCAGCATTTT. Amino acid sequence: CSVGGGSNQPQHF.

This clone was counted once. The chain recombines TRBV29-1 with TRBJ1-1; no clear D gene. Germline loops: CDR1 SQVTM, CDR2 ANQGSEA. Trimming left V 6 bases short and J 4 bases short, with 15 bases between. The CDR3 runs 13 residues. The CDR3 spells CSVLLREGTEAFF. Written as DNA, the CDR3 is TGCAGCGTCTTATTAAGAGAGGGCACTGAAGCTTTCTTT.

Turning to this clone: At the DNA level, this CDR3 is encoded by other sequences in the same sample as well. V and J are TRBV2 and TRBJ2-5, with a tentative D call TRBD1 (6 bases). The CDR3 spans 13 residues. The germline V gene encodes CDR1 SNHLY and CDR2 FYNNEI. Deletions cut 6 bases from V and 1 base from J, with 9 bases between. Written as DNA, the CDR3 is TGTGCCAGCAGGGGACAACCCCAAGAGACCCAGTACTTC. Its protein product is CASRGQPQETQYF.

In DNA form, the CDR3 reads TGTGCCAGCAGCGAAAACAGGGGCGCTGGGACCCAGTACTTC. Its protein product is CASSENRGAGTQYF. This chain links TRBV7-2 with TRBJ2-5; 7 bases fit TRBD1. The CDR3 is 14 residues long. Germline V gene sequence: CDR1 SGHTA, CDR2 FQGNSA. The J segment lost 7 bases and the V segment lost 5 bases, leaving 10 bases of the junction unmatched.

The chain employs TRBV10-3 and TRBJ2-5; TRBD1 agrees at 8 bases. Trimming cost V 6 bases and J 5 bases; bases outside gene matches: 11. The germline CDR1 and CDR2 sequences are ENHRY and SYGVKD. The CDR3 extends over 15 amino acids. The CDR3 region has the DNA TGTGCCATCAGCGGACAGGGCCTCGGTTCGGAGACCCAGTACTTC. This sequence encodes CAISGQGLGSETQYF.

The chain recombines TRBV28 with TRBJ1-3, with D uncertain. With 5 bases removed from V and 2 bases from J, the gap between germline ends came to 7 bases. The CDR3 runs 13 residues. Germline V gene lookup returns CDR1 MDHEN and CDR2 SYDVKM. CDR3 coding DNA: TGTGCCAGCAGTGTGGACGCTGGAAACACCATATATTTT. It translates to CASSVDAGNTIYF. Full variable domain (rest looked up from reference TRBV28 and TRBJ1-3): DVKVTQSSRYLVKRTGEKVFLECVQDMDHENMFWYRQDPGLGLRLIYFSYDVKMKEKGDIPEGYSVSREKKERFSLILESASTNQTSMYLCASSVDAGNTIYFGEGSWLTVV.

CDR3 region: CASSPQLLAGRGTDTQYF. CDR3 sequence (DNA): TGTGCCAGCTCACCGCAATTACTAGCGGGAAGGGGCACAGATACGCAGTATTTT. V gene TRBV18 combines with J gene TRBJ2-3, with 10 bases fitting TRBD2. The V gene's germline CDR1 is KGHSH and CDR2 LQKENI. The length of the CDR3 is 18 residues. V gave up 3 bases and J gave up 1 base; unmatched junction bases: 10.

Here the CDR3 reads CASSLLPTDTQYF. The CDR3 coding sequence is TGCGCCAGCAGCTTATTACCCACAGATACGCAGTATTTT. The chain links TRBV5-1 to TRBJ2-3; D call uncertain. The germline V gene has CDR1 SGHRS and CDR2 YFSETQ. With 2 bases removed from V and 2 bases from J, the gap between germline ends came to 6 bases. This CDR3 region has 13 residues.

This clone appeared a single time. V and J are TRBV5-1 and TRBJ1-6; possibly TRBD1 for D (6 bases). CDR1 and CDR2 from the germline V gene are SGHRS and YFSETQ. Trimming left V 2 bases short and J 8 bases short, with 17 bases between. The length of the CDR3 is 16 residues. The CDR3 loop is CASSFAGGGADSPLHF. Here the CDR3 DNA reads TGCGCCAGCAGCTTTGCCGGAGGGGGGGCAGATTCACCCCTCCACTTT.

The chain carries TRBV5-1 and TRBJ2-3; 12 bases are a match to TRBD1. J gave up 8 bases and V 3 bases, and 16 bases lay outside the gene matches. This CDR3 spans 18 amino acids. Germline lookup yields CDR1 SGHRS and CDR2 YFSETQ. The chain's CDR3 is CASSSTPGQGASRGTQYF. The CDR3 region has the DNA TGCGCCAGCAGCTCAACACCGGGACAGGGGGCTAGTAGGGGTACGCAGTATTTT.

This sequence joins TRBV28 and TRBJ1-1; unclear D gene. V shed 6 bases and J shed 4 bases, with 3 bases lying between them. Germline V gene data show CDR1 as MDHEN and CDR2 as SYDVKM. CDR3 length equals 10 residues. CDR3 DNA sequence: TGTGCCAGCAGGTCCACTGAAGCTTTCTTT. Encoded protein: CASRSTEAFF.

The chain couples TRBV6-5 to TRBJ2-5, with TRBD1 matching 7 bases. V dropped 6 bases and J dropped 11; count of bases not matched to a gene: 18. CDR3 length: 15 amino acids. Per germline, CDR1 MNHEY and CDR2 SVGAGI. The CDR3 DNA sequence: TGTGCCAGCAGCCCTGGGGAACAGGGGCGGCGACATCAGTACTTC. This gives the protein CASSPGEQGRRHQYF.

The V call is TRBV14, the J call TRBJ2-5; D remains unclear. The germline gives CDR1 SGHDN, CDR2 FVKESK. This CDR3 is built from 16 residues. The V end was cut by 5 bases, the J end by 5 bases, with 21 bases between. The CDR3 DNA sequence: TGTGCCAGCAGCGAGTATAAGCTTAACTGGATGGAGACCCAGTACTTC. Protein product: CASSEYKLNWMETQYF.

The V and J genes are TRBV30 and TRBJ1-1, with no clear D. The V end was cut by 5 bases, the J end by 5 bases, with 9 bases between. The CDR3 runs to 11 residues. Germline-derived CDR1 and CDR2 are GTSNPN and SVGIG (reference sequence). The chain's CDR3 is CAWGFATEAFF. DNA of the CDR3: TGTGCCTGGGGGTTTGCGACTGAAGCTTTCTTT. The complete variable domain, with remaining parts taken from reference TRBV30 and TRBJ1-1, reads SQTIHQWPATLVQPVGSPLSLECTVEGTSNPNLYWYRQAAGRGLQLLFYSVGIGQISSEVPQNLSASRPQDRQFILSSKKLLLSDSGFYLCAWGFATEAFFGQGTRLTVV.

This sequence joins TRBV29-1 and TRBJ1-4; D unclear. Germline lookup yields CDR1 SQVTM and CDR2 ANQGSEA. The CDR3 runs 12 residues. V lost 4 bases and J lost 4, with 7 bases in between. The CDR3 nucleotides are TGCAGCGTTGTGACGGTTAATGAAAAACTGTTTTTT. Encoded protein: CSVVTVNEKLFF.

This clone was seen more than once but under ten times. The same CDR3 is also encoded by other DNA sequences in this sample. The rearrangement uses TRBV7-9 and TRBJ1-1; a weak D match, TRBD1 (5 bases). V shed 0 bases and J shed 0 bases, with 5 bases lying between them. The germline gives CDR1 SEHNR, CDR2 FQNEAQ (reference sequence). The CDR3 is 14 residues long. CDR3 sequence reads: CASSLAGVNTEAFF. The CDR3 bases are TGTGCCAGCAGCTTAGCAGGGGTGAACACTGAAGCTTTCTTT.